The T cell receptor beta chain under discussion was sequenced for a study of T cells in Graves' hyperthyroidism and ophthalmopathy. The V end was cut by 1 base, the J end by 5 bases, with 12 bases between. Germline V gives CDR1 SGHVS, CDR2 FQNEAQ. The CDR3 loop spans 15 amino acids. TCR beta CDR3 region amplification was performed from RNA transcripts. First-round RT-PCR targeting the TCR CDR3 was performed with the HTBI primer set. In TCRdb, the multiplex PCR reads were re-called with MiXCR into one record per CDR3 protein. Of a few hundred thousand distinct CDR3 sequences in the sample, roughly 14% were seen once.

The clonotype originates from a young man with Graves' hyperthyroidism that later progressed to Graves' ophthalmopathy. The sequenced sample consisted of blood. The rearrangement joins TRBV7-8 to TRBJ1-5, with D possibly matching TRBD1 (5 bases). The CDR3 DNA is TGTGCCAGCAGCTTAGTTCAGGGAATGGATCAGCCCCAGCATTTT. Encoded protein: CASSLVQGMDQPQHF.